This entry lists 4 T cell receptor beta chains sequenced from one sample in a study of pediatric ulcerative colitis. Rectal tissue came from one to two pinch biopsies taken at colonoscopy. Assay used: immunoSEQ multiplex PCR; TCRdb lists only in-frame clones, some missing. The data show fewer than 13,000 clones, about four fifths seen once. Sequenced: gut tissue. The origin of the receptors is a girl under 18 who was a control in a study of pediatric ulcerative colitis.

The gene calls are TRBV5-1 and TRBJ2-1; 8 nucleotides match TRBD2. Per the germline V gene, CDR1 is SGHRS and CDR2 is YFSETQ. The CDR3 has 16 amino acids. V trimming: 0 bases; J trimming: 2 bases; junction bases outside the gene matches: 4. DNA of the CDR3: TGCGCCAGCAGCTTGGTGGGGCGGGGGGCCTACAATGAGCAGTTCTTC. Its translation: CASSLVGRGAYNEQFF.

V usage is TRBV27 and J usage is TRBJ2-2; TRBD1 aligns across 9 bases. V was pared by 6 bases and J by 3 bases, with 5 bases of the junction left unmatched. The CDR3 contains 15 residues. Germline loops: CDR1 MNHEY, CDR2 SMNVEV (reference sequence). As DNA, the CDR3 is TGTGCCAGCAGAAGGGGGGACAGGGACACCGGGGAGCTGTTTTTT. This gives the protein CASRRGDRDTGELFF.

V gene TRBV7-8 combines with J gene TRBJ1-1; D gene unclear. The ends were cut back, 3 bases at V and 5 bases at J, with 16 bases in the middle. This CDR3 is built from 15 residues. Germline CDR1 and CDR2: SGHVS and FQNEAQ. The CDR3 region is CASSFRVGKRTEAFF. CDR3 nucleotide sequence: TGTGCCAGCAGCTTCCGAGTGGGGAAGCGGACTGAAGCTTTCTTT.

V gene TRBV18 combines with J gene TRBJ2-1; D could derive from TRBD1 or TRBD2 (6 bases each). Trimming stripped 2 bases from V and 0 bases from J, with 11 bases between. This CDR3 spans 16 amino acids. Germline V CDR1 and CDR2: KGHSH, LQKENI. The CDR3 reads CASSPKGGSSYNEQFF. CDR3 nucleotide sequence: TGTGCCAGCTCACCAAAGGGGGGTAGCTCCTACAATGAGCAGTTCTTC.